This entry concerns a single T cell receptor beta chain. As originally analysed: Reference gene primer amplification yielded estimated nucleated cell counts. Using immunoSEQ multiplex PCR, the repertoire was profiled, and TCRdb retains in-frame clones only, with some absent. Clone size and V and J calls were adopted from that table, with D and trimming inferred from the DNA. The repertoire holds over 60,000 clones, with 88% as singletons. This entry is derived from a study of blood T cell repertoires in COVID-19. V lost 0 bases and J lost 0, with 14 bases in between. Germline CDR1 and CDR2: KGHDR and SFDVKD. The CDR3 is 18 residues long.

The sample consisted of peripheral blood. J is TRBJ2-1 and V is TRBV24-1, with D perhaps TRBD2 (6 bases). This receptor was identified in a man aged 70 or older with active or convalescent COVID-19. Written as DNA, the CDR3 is TGTGCCACCAGTGATTTGCACGTAGCGGTCAGCTCCTACAATGAGCAGTTCTTC. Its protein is CATSDLHVAVSSYNEQFF.